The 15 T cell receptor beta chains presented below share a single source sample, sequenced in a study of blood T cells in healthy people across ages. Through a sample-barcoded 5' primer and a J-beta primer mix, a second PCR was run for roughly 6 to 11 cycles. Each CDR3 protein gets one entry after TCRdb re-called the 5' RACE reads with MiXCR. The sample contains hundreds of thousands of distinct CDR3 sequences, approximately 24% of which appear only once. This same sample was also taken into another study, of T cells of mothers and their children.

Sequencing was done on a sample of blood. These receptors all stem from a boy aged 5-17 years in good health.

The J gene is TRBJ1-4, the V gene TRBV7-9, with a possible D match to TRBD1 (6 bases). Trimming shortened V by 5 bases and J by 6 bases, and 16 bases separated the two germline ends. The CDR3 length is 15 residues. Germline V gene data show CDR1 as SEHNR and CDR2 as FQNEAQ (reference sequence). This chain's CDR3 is CASSTRQEGDEKLFF. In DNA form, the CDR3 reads TGTGCCAGCAGCACTAGACAGGAGGGGGATGAAAAACTGTTTTTT.

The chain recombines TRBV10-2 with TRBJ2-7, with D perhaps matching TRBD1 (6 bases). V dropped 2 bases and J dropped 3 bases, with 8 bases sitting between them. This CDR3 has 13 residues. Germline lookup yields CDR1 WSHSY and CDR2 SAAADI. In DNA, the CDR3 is TGCGCCAGCAGTGAGACAGGGTACTACGAGCAGTACTTC. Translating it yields CASSETGYYEQYF.

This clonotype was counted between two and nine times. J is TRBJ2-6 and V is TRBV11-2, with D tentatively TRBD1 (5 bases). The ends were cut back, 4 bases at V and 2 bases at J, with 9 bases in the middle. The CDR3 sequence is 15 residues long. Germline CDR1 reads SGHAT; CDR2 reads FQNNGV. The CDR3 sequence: CASSSSRAGANVLTF. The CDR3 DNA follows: TGTGCCAGCAGCTCGAGCAGGGCTGGGGCCAACGTCCTGACTTTC.

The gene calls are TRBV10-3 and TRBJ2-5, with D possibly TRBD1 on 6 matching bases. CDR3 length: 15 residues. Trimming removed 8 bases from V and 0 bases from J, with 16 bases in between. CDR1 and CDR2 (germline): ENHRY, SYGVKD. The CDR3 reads CAIAMDRTYQETQYF. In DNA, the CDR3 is TGTGCCATCGCCATGGACAGAACGTACCAAGAGACCCAGTACTTC.

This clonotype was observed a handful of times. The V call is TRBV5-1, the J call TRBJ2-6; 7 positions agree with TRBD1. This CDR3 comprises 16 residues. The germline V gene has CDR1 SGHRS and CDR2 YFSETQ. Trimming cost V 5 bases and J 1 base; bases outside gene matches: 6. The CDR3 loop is CASSKGALSGANVLTF. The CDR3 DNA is TGCGCCAGCAGTAAGGGGGCGCTTTCTGGGGCCAACGTCCTGACTTTC.

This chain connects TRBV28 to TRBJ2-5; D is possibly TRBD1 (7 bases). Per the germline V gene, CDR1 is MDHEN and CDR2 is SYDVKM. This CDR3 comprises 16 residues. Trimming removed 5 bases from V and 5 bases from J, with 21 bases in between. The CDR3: CASSLSEGRGVETQYF. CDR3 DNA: TGTGCCAGCAGTCTCTCGGAGGGCAGGGGGGTGGAGACCCAGTACTTC.

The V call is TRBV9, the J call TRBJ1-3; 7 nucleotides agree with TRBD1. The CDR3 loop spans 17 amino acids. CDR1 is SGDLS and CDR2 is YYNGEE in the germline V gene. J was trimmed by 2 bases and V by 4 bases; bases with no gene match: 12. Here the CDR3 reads CASSNRGRRSPGNTIYF. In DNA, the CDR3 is TGTGCCAGCAGCAACAGGGGAAGACGGTCGCCTGGAAACACCATATATTTT. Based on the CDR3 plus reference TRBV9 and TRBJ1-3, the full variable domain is DSGVTQTPKHLITATGQRVTLRCSPRSGDLSVYWYQQSLDQGLQFLIQYYNGEERAKGNILERFSAQQFPDLHSELNLSSLELGDSALYFCASSNRGRRSPGNTIYFGEGSWLTVV.

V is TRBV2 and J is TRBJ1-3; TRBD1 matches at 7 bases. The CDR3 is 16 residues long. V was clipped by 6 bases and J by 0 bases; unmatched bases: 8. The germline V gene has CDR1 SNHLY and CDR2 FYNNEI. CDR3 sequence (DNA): TGTGCCAGCAGCGGACCGGGACAGAGCTCTGGAAACACCATATATTTT. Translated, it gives CASSGPGQSSGNTIYF.

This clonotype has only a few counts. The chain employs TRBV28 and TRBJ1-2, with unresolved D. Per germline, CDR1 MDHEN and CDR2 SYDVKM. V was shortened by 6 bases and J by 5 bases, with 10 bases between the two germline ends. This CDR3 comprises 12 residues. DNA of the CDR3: TGTGCCAGCAGCCCCCCCCGTTATGGCTACACCTTC. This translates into CASSPPRYGYTF.

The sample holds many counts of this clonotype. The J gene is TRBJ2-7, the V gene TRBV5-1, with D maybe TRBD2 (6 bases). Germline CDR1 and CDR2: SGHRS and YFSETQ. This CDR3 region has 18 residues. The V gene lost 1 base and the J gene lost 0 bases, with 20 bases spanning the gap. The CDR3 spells CASSLWGVGTGDSYEQYF. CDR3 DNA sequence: TGCGCCAGCAGCTTGTGGGGTGTTGGTACGGGGGACTCCTACGAGCAGTACTTC.

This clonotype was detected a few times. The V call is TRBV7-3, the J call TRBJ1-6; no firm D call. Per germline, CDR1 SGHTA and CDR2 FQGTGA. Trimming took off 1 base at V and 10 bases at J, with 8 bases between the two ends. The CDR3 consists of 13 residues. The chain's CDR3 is CASSLNSGSPLHF. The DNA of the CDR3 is TGTGCCAGCAGCTTAAATTCGGGGTCACCCCTCCACTTT.

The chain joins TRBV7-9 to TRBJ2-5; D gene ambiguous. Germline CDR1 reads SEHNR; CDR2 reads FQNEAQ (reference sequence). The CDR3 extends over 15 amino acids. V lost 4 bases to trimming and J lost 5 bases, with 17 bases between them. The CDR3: CASSSLPSLVETQYF. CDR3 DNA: TGTGCCAGCAGCTCCTTACCCTCCCTTGTGGAGACCCAGTACTTC. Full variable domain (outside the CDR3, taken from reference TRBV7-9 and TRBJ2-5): DTGVSQNPRHKITKRGQNVTFRCDPISEHNRLYWYRQTLGQGPEFLTYFQNEAQLEKSRLLSDRFSAERPKGSFSTLEIQRTEQGDSAMYLCASSSLPSLVETQYFGPGTRLLVL.

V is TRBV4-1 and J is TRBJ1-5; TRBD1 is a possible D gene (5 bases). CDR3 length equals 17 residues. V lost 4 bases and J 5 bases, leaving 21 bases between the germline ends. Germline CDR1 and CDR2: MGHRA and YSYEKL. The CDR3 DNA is TGCGCCAGCAGCCCTTCCGGGTGGGGGATGAAGGATCAGCCCCAGCATTTT. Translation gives CASSPSGWGMKDQPQHF.

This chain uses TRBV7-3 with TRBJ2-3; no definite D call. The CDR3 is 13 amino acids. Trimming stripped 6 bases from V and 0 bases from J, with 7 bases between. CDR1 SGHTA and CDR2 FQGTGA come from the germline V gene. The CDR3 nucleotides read TGTGCCAGCAGGGCCGCTAGCACAGATACGCAGTATTTT. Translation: CASRAASTDTQYF. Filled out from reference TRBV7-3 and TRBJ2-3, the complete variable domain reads GAGVSQTPSNKVTEKGKYVELRCDPISGHTALYWYRQSLGQGPEFLIYFQGTGAADDSGLPNDRFFAVRPEGSVSTLKIQRTERGDSAVYLCASRAASTDTQYFGPGTRLTVL.

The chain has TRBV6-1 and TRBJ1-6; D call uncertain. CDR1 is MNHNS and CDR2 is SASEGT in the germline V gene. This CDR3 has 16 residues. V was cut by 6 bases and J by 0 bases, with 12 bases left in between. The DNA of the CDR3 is TGTGCCAGCAGGCGGACTGCAGCCTCCTATAATTCACCCCTCCACTTT. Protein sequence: CASRRTAASYNSPLHF.